This T cell receptor (beta chain) was identified during a study of T cells after yellow fever vaccination. Germline CDR1 reads ENHRY; CDR2 reads SYGVKD. V was clipped by 8 bases and J by 7 bases; unmatched bases: 3. There are 13 residues in the CDR3. This clonotype was counted between two and nine times. TCRdb independently ran MiXCR on the 5' RACE reads; one entry per CDR3 protein. The sample contains 96,000 or so distinct CDR3 sequences, under 9% of which appear only once. Sequenced here: CD8+ T cells not binding an NS4B(214-222) dextramer, sorted from PBMCs, sampled less than 18 days after the first yellow fever vaccination. The sequence was obtained from a man aged 18 to 35 who received the YFV17D yellow fever vaccine. The chain joins TRBV10-3 to TRBJ2-1; TRBD2 aligns across 12 bases. The CDR3 region is CAISSGGGNEQFF. The CDR3 nucleotides read TGTGCCATCTCTAGCGGGGGGGGGAATGAGCAGTTCTTC.